This record concerns one T cell receptor beta chain sequence. Its target antigen remains unknown. No much larger clone exists at a distance of one base, and base qualities are not known. Libraries came from the immunoSEQ multiplex PCR assay. The hsTCRB Kit was used according to the manufacturer's protocol to amplify rearranged TCR beta chain sequences. Sequencing of TCRB libraries was carried out on an Illumina MiSeq. For the original study's pipeline: The proprietary platform of the kit vendor was used for demultiplexing, trimming and gene mapping. TCRdb mirrors the immuneACCESS table, restricted to in-frame sequences. Some clones are absent from its copies; in checked studies, under half trace to an unresolved V gene, and the reason for the others is unknown. The D gene and trimming were derived from the DNA, and the V and J assignments and clone size from that table. The sample table lists 65,000 to 70,000 clones, 80% to 90% of them with a count of one. Together, the top ten hold around 3% of the sample.

This entry is derived from a study of a mutant IDH1 vaccine in newly diagnosed glioma (dated by TCRdb to the early 2020s). As for the study more broadly: The approximately 33 treated patients were 62.5% male and roughly 40% female, with a mean age of around 40 years. Before enrollment, most patients had been given radiochemotherapy with temozolomide as standard therapy, while the rest had received either radiotherapy alone or temozolomide alone. Peripheral blood samples were drawn at six visits, namely V03 (baseline), V05, V07, V10, V12 and V13. Longitudinal TCRB deep sequencing was done for 25 to 30 treated patients, wherever samples were available for exploratory analyses.

General findings and caveats noted by the study authors: Pseudoprogression appeared unrelated to alterations in the top peripheral T cell clonotypes detected by TCRB sequencing. Availability determined which PBMC samples were chosen for TCRB deep sequencing. The authors noted that analyses of patient blood samples could not be reproduced because of sample limitations. Vaccine-induced immune responses across multiple MHC alleles were detected in over 80% of patients.

CDR1 and CDR2 (SGHKS, YYEKEE) derive from the germline V gene (reference sequence). The CDR3 runs 13 amino acids, cysteine and phenylalanine included. Here the CDR3 DNA is all that survives: 39 bases in frame from base 1. V loses 4 bases of germline sequence and J loses 2 bases, and the interval between the two ends is 10 bases. The time point tag for this specimen amounts to: baseline, week 1 (first vaccination visit). The sample's treatment or condition label, in plain terms: pre-vaccination baseline after standard-of-care therapy. Donors had newly diagnosed WHO grade 3 or 4 IDH1-mutant astrocytomas with loss of nuclear ATRX. The samples were drawn from NOA16, a multicentre, single-arm, open-label phase I trial in Germany that tested a mutant IDH1 peptide vaccine in humans for the first time. Visit V03 blood draws served as the baseline sample for immunogenicity testing. Genomic DNA for TCRB sequencing was extracted from EDTA blood using the DNeasy Blood and Tissue Kit.

Rearrangement joined TRBV5-5 to TRBJ2-7, with a weak D call of TRBD1 (6 bases match). Source: PBMCs, taken from a glioma patient treated with radiotherapy, temozolomide or both. The TCR comes from a man aged 25-45 years with glioma. The CDR3 reads as follows: CASSRTGTYEQYF. DNA sequence: TGTGCCAGCAGCCGTACAGGGACCTACGAGCAGTACTTC. The CDR3 plus the reference TRBV5-5 and TRBJ2-7 genes for the other parts give the full variable domain: DAGVTQSPTHLIKTRGQQVTLRCSPISGHKSVSWYQQVLGQGPQFIFQYYEKEERGRGNFPDRFSARQFPNYSSELNVNALLLGDSALYLCASSRTGTYEQYFGPGTRLTVT.